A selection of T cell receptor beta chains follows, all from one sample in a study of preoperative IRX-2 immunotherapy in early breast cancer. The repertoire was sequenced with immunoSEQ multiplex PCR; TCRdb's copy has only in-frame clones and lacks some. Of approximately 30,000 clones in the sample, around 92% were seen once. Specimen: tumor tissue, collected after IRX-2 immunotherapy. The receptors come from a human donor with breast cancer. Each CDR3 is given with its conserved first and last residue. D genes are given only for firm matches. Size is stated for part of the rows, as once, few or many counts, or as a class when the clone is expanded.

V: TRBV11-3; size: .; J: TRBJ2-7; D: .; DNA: TGTGCCAGCAGCTTAGACGGGGGAAAGTCCTACGAGCAGTACTTC; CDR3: CASSLDGGKSYEQYF
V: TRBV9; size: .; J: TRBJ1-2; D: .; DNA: TGTGCCAGCAGCGTGTCTTCCCAGGGGATTAACTATGGCTACACCTTC; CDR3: CASSVSSQGINYGYTF
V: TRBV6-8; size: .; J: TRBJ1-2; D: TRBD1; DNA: TGTGCCAGCAGTTACTCCGGACAGGGGGCCTCTACCTTC; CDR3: CASSYSGQGASTF
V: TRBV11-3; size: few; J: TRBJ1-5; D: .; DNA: TGTGCCAGCAGCCTTAACGGAAGGAGCAATCAGCCCCAGCATTTT; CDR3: CASSLNGRSNQPQHF
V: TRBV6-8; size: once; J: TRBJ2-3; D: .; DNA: TGTGCCAGCAGTGAGAGGACGGGAAGCACAGATACGCAGTATTTT; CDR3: CASSERTGSTDTQYF
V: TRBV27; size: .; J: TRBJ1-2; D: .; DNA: TGTGCCAGCAGTTTAAGGCAAAACTATGGCTACACCTTC; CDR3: CASSLRQNYGYTF
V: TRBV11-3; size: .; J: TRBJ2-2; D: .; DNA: TGTGCCAGCAGCTTAGTGCTCACGACAGCTTCCGGTACCGGGGAGCTGTTTTTT; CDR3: CASSLVLTTASGTGELFF
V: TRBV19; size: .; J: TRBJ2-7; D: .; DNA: TGTGCCAGTAGCCCCGCCTCGTCCTACGAGCAGTACTTC; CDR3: CASSPASSYEQYF
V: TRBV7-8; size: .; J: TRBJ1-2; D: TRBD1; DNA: TGTGCCAGCAGCTTAGTCCCCGGACAGGGAGACTATGGCTACACCTTC; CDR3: CASSLVPGQGDYGYTF
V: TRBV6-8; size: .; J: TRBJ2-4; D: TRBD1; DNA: TGTGCCAGCAGTGCCGCCGGGACAGGGGAAAACATTCAGTACTTC; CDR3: CASSAAGTGENIQYF
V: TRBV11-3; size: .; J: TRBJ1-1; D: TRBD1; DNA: TGTGCCAGCAGCTCCAGAGGACAGGGTGGGCCTGAAGCTTTCTTT; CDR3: CASSSRGQGGPEAFF
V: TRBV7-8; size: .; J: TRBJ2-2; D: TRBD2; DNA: TGTGCCAGCAGCCTGGGACTAGCGGGAGTAAACACCGGGGAGCTGTTTTTT; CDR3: CASSLGLAGVNTGELFF
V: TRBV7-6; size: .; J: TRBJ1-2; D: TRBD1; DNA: TGTGCCAGCAGCTTGCGGGGGACAGGGGGGTATGGCTACACCTTC; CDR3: CASSLRGTGGYGYTF
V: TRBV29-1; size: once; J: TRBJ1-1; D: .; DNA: TGCAGCGTGCGGGACGGTGGCCAGAACACTGAAGCTTTCTTT; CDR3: CSVRDGGQNTEAFF
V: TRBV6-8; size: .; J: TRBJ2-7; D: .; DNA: TGTGCCAGCAGTGAGGTAGTTGTATCCTACGAGCAGTACTTC; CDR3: CASSEVVVSYEQYF
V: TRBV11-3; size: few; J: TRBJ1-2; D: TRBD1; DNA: TGTGCCAGCAGACCGACCGGGACAGGGGGCGTCTATGGCTACACCTTC; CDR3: CASRPTGTGGVYGYTF
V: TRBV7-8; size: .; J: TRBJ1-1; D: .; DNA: TGTGCCAGCAGCTTAGGGGGGCAGACGAACACTGAAGCTTTCTTT; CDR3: CASSLGGQTNTEAFF
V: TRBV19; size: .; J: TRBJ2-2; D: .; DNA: TGTGCCAGTAGTATAGGTTTTACCGGGGAGCTGTTTTTT; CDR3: CASSIGFTGELFF
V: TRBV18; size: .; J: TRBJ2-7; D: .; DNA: TGTGCCAGCTCACCACCAACCTCAGAGCCGCTCCGAAGATTGTACTTC; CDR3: CASSPPTSEPLRRLYF
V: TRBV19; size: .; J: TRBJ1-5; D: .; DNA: TGTGCCAGTAGTATAGGGGTGGGGAATCAGCCCCAGCATTTT; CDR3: CASSIGVGNQPQHF
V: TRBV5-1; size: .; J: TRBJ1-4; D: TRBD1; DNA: TGCGCCAGCAGCCGACAGGGATCGGGTGAAAAACTGTTTTTT; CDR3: CASSRQGSGEKLFF
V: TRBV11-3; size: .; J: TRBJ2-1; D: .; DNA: TGTGCCAGCAGCCTCTCAGCTTACTCCTACAATGAGCAGTTCTTC; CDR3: CASSLSAYSYNEQFF
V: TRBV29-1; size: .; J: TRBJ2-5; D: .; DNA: TGCAGCGTGACCAGACAGGCCGGTGAGACCCAGTACTTC; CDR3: CSVTRQAGETQYF
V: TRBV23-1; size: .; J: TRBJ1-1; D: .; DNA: TGCGCCAGCGATAAATGTTGGGGAACTGAAGCTTTCTTT; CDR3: CASDKCWGTEAFF
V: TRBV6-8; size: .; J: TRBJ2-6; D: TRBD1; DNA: TGTGCCAGCAGGGACAGGTTAGGATCTGGGGCCAACGTCCTGACTTTC; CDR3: CASRDRLGSGANVLTF
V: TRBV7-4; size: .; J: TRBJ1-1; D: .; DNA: TGTGCCAGCAGCTCCCAGGTTGACACTGAAGCTTTCTTT; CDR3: CASSSQVDTEAFF
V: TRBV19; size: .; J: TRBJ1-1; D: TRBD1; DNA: TGTGCCAGTCGCCTAGGACAGGGACCCGCTGAAGCTTTCTTT; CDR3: CASRLGQGPAEAFF
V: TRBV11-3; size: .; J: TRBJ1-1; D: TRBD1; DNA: TGTGCCAGCAGCTCAAAGGGACAGGGGTTTAGCAGGGAGAACACTGAAGCTTTCTTT; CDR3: CASSSKGQGFSRENTEAFF
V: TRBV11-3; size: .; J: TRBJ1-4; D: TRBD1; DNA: TGTGCCAGCAGCCAACTTTTGGGACAGGGTGACAATGAAAAACTGTTTTTT; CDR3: CASSQLLGQGDNEKLFF
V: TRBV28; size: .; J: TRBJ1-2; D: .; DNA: TGTGCCAGCAGACGCACCAACTATGGCTACACCTTC; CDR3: CASRRTNYGYTF
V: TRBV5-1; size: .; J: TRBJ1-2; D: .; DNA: TGCGCCAGCAGCCGCTCGGGGGGCCAGTATGGCTACACCTTC; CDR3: CASSRSGGQYGYTF
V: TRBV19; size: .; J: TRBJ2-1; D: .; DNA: TGTGCCAGTAGTCAAAATATAGGGAGCGGTGCGAATGAGCAGTTCTTC; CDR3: CASSQNIGSGANEQFF
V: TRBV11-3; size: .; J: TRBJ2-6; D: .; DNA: TGTGCCAGCAATCCCTGGCCAGGAGAGAACTCTGGGGCCAACGTCCTGACTTTC; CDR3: CASNPWPGENSGANVLTF
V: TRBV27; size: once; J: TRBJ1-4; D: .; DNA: TGTGCCAGCAGTTTAAGGCAGAATGAAAAACTGTTTTTT; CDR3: CASSLRQNEKLFF
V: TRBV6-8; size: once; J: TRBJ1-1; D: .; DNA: TGTGCCAGCAGTTACTACCAGGGAGGGAGAGCTTTCTTT; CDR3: CASSYYQGGRAFF
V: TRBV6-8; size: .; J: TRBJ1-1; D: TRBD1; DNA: TGTGCCACCCTACCCGGGACAGTCGTGAACATTGAAGCTTTCTTT; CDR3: CATLPGTVVNIEAFF
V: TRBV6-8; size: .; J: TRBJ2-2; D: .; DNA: TGTGCCAGCAGGGAGGTGAGGGATAGTACCGGGGAGCTGTTTTTT; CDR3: CASREVRDSTGELFF
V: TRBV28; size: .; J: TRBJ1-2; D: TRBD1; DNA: TGTGCCAGCAGTTTGGGACAGGGACTATATGGCTACACCTTC; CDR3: CASSLGQGLYGYTF
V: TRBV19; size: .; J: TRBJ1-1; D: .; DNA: TGTGCCAGTAAACGTGGGAACACTGAAGCTTTCTTT; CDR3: CASKRGNTEAFF
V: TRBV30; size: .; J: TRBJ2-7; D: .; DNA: TGTGCCTGGAGTGTACCCCTATTAGCGCGCTCCTACGAGCAGTACTTC; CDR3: CAWSVPLLARSYEQYF
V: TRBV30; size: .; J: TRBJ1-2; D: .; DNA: TGTGCCTGGAGTGTTTTGGGGTCAGGGTCTGACTACACCTTC; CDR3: CAWSVLGSGSDYTF
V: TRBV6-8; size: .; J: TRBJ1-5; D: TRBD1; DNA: TGTGCCATCAGCGGGACAGGGGATAATCAGCCCCAGCATTTT; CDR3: CAISGTGDNQPQHF
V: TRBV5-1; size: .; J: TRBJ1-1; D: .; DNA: TGCGCCAGCAGCTTGGTTCGGGGGCGGTACACTGAAGCTTTCTTT; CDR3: CASSLVRGRYTEAFF
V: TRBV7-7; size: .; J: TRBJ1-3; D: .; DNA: TGTGCCAGCAGCTTATGGGTACAGGATGCCTCTGGAAACACCATATATTTT; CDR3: CASSLWVQDASGNTIYF
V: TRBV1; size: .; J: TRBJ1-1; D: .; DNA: TGCGCCAGCAGCCAAGATCTCACTCAAATGAACACTGAAGCTTTCTTT; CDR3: CASSQDLTQMNTEAFF
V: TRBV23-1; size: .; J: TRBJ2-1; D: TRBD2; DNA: TGCGCCAGCAGCCAAGCCAGCGGGGGTTACAATGAGCAGTTCTTC; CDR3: CASSQASGGYNEQFF
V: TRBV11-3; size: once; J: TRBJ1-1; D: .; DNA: TGTGCCAGCAGCCCCGGAGGGGCGAACACTGAAGCTTTCTTT; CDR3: CASSPGGANTEAFF
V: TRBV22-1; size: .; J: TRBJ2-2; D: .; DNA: TGTGCCACCAGTGACCGTAGCGGGAGGTATAACGGGGAGCTGTTTTTT; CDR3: CATSDRSGRYNGELFF
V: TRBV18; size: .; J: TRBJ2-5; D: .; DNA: TGTGCCAGCTCACCAGTCAGTAGCCAAGAGACCCAGTACTTC; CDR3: CASSPVSSQETQYF
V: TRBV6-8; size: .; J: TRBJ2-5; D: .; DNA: TGTGCCAGCAGTAACGGGTTAGAAGAGACCCAGTACTTC; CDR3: CASSNGLEETQYF
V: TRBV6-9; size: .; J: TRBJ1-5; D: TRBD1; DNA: TGTGCCAGCACCAGAACAGGGGAGCCAATTCAGCCCCAGCATTTT; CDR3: CASTRTGEPIQPQHF
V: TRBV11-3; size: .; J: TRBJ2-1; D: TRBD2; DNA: TGTGCCAGCAGCTTAGTTTTGTCGCTAGCGGGGTCCTACAATGAGCAGTTCTTC; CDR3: CASSLVLSLAGSYNEQFF
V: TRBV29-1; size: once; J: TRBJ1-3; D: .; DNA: TGCAGCGTTGAAGGGTTGGGGGGAGCTGGAAACACCATATATTTT; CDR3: CSVEGLGGAGNTIYF
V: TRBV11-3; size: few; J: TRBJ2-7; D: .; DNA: TGTGCCAGCAGCTTTCCGGGGGCCGGGGTGTACGAGCAGTACTTC; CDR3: CASSFPGAGVYEQYF
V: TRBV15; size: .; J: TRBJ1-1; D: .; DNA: TGTGCCACCAGCAGAGGAAGGGCAGGTCTTTGGACTGAAGCTTTCTTT; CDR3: CATSRGRAGLWTEAFF
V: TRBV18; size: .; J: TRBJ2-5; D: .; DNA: TGTGCCAGCTCACCGAGTACGCAGACTGAAGAGACCCAGTACTTC; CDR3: CASSPSTQTEETQYF
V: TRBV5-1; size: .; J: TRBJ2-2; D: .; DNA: TGCGCCACCCGCTTGAGGGAGTGGGCCGGGGAGCTGTTTTTT; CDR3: CATRLREWAGELFF